These T cell receptor beta chains were read from a single sample in a study of cytomegalovirus exposure and HLA in healthy donors. Produced via immunoSEQ multiplex PCR; TCRdb's table is partial and in-frame only. The sample lists some 79,000 clones; under 80% were seen once. The sample taken for sequencing was PBMCs. Every receptor here comes from a male donor in good health and CMV-seropositive. Each CDR3 is given without its conserved first and last residue.

>TRBV9|TRBJ1-6
ASSRRGGGNSPLH
>TRBV27|TRBJ1-2
ASSFAPNYGYT
>TRBV7-6|TRBJ2-5
ASSLSDQETQY
>TRBV2|TRBJ2-2
ASTWDTANTGELF
>TRBV5-4|TRBJ2-3
ASSSPGQGGTDTQY
>TRBV6-1|TRBJ1-4
ASSEEGQSLATNEKLF
>TRBV5-1|TRBJ2-1
ASSLAGTRFDEQF
>TRBV19|TRBJ1-5
ASSITGTVNQPQH
>TRBV4-1|NA
ASSQEVRRLDYEQY
>TRBV18|TRBJ2-5
ASSVQGPQETQY
>TRBV11-2|TRBJ1-1
ASSLAGGNTEAF
>TRBV5-1|TRBJ2-3
ASSRTVTDTQY
>TRBV5-6|NA
ASSLFTTRSYEQY
>TRBV18|TRBJ1-2
ASSTQGTDYYGYT
>TRBV27|TRBJ2-3
ASRRTSGRYLGPDTQY
>TRBV7-7|TRBJ2-5
ASSYGTAQETQY
>TRBV9|TRBJ2-3
ASRRGAGGPTDTQY
>TRBV7-2|TRBJ1-6
ASSLYMTGGRNSPLH
>TRBV2|TRBJ1-5
ASSDGLSSNQPQH
>TRBV4-1|TRBJ2-1
ASSQAGGPGEQL
>TRBV6-9|TRBJ1-2
ASSLTRQSLNYGYT
>TRBV6-1|TRBJ1-5
ASSGQGAHQPQH
>TRBV27|TRBJ1-1
ASNFQGGGTEAF
>TRBV7-2|TRBJ1-5
ASSLDGTGDQPQH
>TRBV6-6|TRBJ1-1
ASSRNTEAF
>TRBV6-6|TRBJ2-1
ASKEVNEQF
>TRBV10-3|TRBJ1-1
AISESEAGEAF
>TRBV9|TRBJ1-1
ASSVGGWDTEAF
>TRBV5-1|TRBJ2-1
ASSLAAGYYNEQF
>TRBV5-1|TRBJ2-7
ASSGDSGVTYEQY
>TRBV7-2|TRBJ2-7
ASSSTGVPYEQY
>TRBV6-5|TRBJ2-1
ASSQWTGGDNEQF
>TRBV6-6|TRBJ2-2
ASRTAAGELF
>TRBV5-6|TRBJ1-2
ASSWPQGSLDGYT
>TRBV4-1|TRBJ1-1
ASSLLMSSGNTEAF
>TRBV27|TRBJ2-5
ASRPRGLATQETQY
>TRBV7-3|TRBJ1-5
ASSLSGAGNQPQH
>TRBV6-5|TRBJ1-1
ASSYSSSGGDTEAF
>TRBV4-2|TRBJ1-4
ASSQRQGGNEKLF
>TRBV29-1|TRBJ2-7
SGGTGGLCEQY
>TRBV28|TRBJ2-1
ASSLGLADGTYEQF
>TRBV7-9|TRBJ1-2
ASSQQAEGGYT
>TRBV5-6|NA
ASSLFTYEQY
>TRBV30|TRBJ2-7
AWSVVGLAGYEQY
>TRBV7-2|TRBJ2-7
ASSSSTGTRSSYEQY
>TRBV18|TRBJ2-7
ASSPGLAAYEQY
>TRBV30|TRBJ2-4
AWSPRQANFGNIQY
>TRBV5-1|TRBJ2-1
ASSPGSGRGNEQF
>TRBV7-2|TRBJ2-5
ASSLFLAGAPFQETQY
>TRBV18|TRBJ1-3
ASSSLGGHGNTIY
>TRBV28|TRBJ1-2
ASSSGTGFGYT
>TRBV5-1|TRBJ1-5
ASSLTEFIGNSNQPQH
>TRBV2|TRBJ1-1
ASSDQGNTEAF
>TRBV18|TRBJ1-4
ASSPPGAANEKLF